This T cell receptor (beta chain) stems from a study of T cell repertoires in cytomegalovirus infection. The wider study: TCR beta signatures that were public indicated CMV infection and matching HLA type.

The germline V gene encodes CDR1 SGHVS and CDR2 FQNEAQ. CDR3 size: 20 residues. V was clipped by 5 bases and J by 0 bases; unmatched bases: 14. A single record per CDR3 protein comes from TCRdb applying MiXCR to the reads. The sample yields almost 500,000 distinct CDR3 sequences, around 11% seen once. This clonotype has a count of ten or more. V gene TRBV7-8 combines with J gene TRBJ2-3; 13 positions agree with TRBD2. Input material: PBMCs. This TCR came from a human donor in good health (CMV status not recorded). Some clones in this sample may be carry-over from other donors' samples. CDR3 protein: CASSTPGLAGLITSTDTQYF. The CDR3 DNA is TGTGCCAGCAGCACTCCGGGACTAGCGGGACTGATTACTAGCACAGATACGCAGTATTTT.